This record looks at one TCR beta chain sequence and its context. This clonotype was detected ten times or more. Its antigen is currently not known. Base qualities are not provided; no much larger clone lies one nucleotide away. Every donor in the study was a healthy Caucasian. The twin cohort comprised three pairs of female monozygotic twins, all aged about 18 to 30 years. Miltenyi CD45RO+ enrichment and human naive T-cell isolation kits were used to isolate memory (CD45RO+) and naive T cells from PBMC. Relative to germline, V is missing 4 bases and J is missing 2 bases, with 9 bases of the junction outside any gene match. Per the germline V gene, LGHNA is the CDR1 and YNFKEQ is the CDR2. The CDR3 has 16 amino acids, counting the end cysteine and phenylalanine. CDR3 DNA is the only sequence kept; it has 48 bases, read in frame from the first base. These data come from a study of identical twins (TCRdb year 2016). Some background on the complete study: The study deep-sequenced TCR alpha and beta repertoires from monozygotic twins, unrelated adults of various ages and cord blood to test whether fetal clonotypes persist. Replicate twin experiments were performed at different times using different library preparation protocols to rule out contamination. What the research found in general, with its limitations: Because the same donors could not be followed over many years, conclusions were based on cross-sectional statistical analysis. In monozygotic twins, recombination models systematically underestimated out-of-frame TCR alpha sharing, but the models matched the sharing seen between unrelated individuals. Abundant cord blood beta clonotypes carried fewer insertions; young adult naive repertoires showed a weaker similar trend, while memory repertoires showed none. Zero-insertion analyses could be partly confounded by invariant T cells such as MAIT and iNKT, though diverse VJ usage argued against such confounding for most clonotypes. Compared with coincidental sharing between unrelated individuals, an excess of low generation-probability sequences was observed among out-of-frame TCR alpha sequences shared between twins. A weaker excess of twin sharing was found in beta out-of-frame sequences because the signal-to-noise ratio was lowered by fewer shared sequences.

The library was generated by 5' RACE. Sequenced using an Illumina HiSeq 2000. A universal primer binding site was introduced by template switching, and a unique molecular identifier was present in the final cDNA, enabling accurate counting of TCR cDNA molecules. First-strand cDNA for TCR alpha and beta chains was synthesized from specific primers in the conserved constant-segment region. To control for contamination, each cDNA library was double barcoded with a SMART-Mk sample barcode plus Illumina barcodes. TruSeq adapter sequences, together with Illumina sample barcodes, were added in two successive PCR steps. The TCR alpha and beta cDNA libraries were sequenced on the Illumina HiSeq platform using custom primers. In the paper's pipeline: MiGEC processed the raw reads to extract unique molecular identifiers, while MiXCR was used to determine the CDR3 positions. Recombination models were inferred per individual with the repgenHMM and IGoR tools using an EM algorithm. The analysis of shared clonotypes was done with the tcR package in R, with sharing normalized by the product of cloneset sizes. Out-of-frame nonproductive sequences were analyzed to study raw recombination free of thymic and clonal selection effects. TCRdb reran the public reads through fastp at Q25 and MiXCR, keeping productive beta chains. Identical CDR3 proteins give one entry, which carries the most common genes and DNA. Clone size and V and J calls follow TCRdb, not the original study. Here the sample has roughly 250,000 distinct CDR3 sequences; approximately 7% occur a single time. The top ten clones comprise roughly 3.6% of the sample.

This sample was shared with a second study, whose subject was yellow fever vaccine responses in identical twins. From that second study: According to the authors, in identical twins the way T cells responded to vaccination appeared partly convergent and partly personalized. Focusing on identical twins, the study followed the T cell clones that responded to the vaccine, and did so with precision.

The sequenced sample consisted of memory (CD45RO+) T cells sorted from blood. Per the publication, the cell subset or site label means: CD45RO+ enriched T cells. The receptor chain draws on TRBV4-2 and TRBJ2-3; 7 nucleotides in the junction match TRBD2. This receptor was identified in a young woman in good health. The nucleotide sequence is given as TGTGCCAGCAGCCCCCATAGTCGGGGGGACACAGATACGCAGTATTTT. Translated, this is CASSPHSRGDTDTQYF.